The 27 T cell receptor beta chains presented below share a single source sample, sequenced in a study of blood T cell repertoires in COVID-19 (TCRdb year 2020). Receptor amplification or capture employed the immunoSEQ multiplex PCR assay. As stored in TCRdb, this immuneACCESS dataset retains in-frame rearrangements with V and J assigned. A fraction of the clones does not appear; measured against another copy, unresolved V genes explain less than half of the discrepancy, and the remainder lacks a known reason. The sample yields around 180,000 clones; around 85% were counted once. Clones ranked in the top ten supply approximately 9.4% of the sample. Sequencing was performed on peripheral blood. The receptors were gathered from a woman of 80 years or more with acute or convalescent COVID-19.

The CDR3 protein is CASSGQGSGANVLTF. CDR3 DNA: TGTGCCAGCAGTGGGCAGGGGTCTGGGGCCAACGTCCTGACTTTC. This chain uses TRBV2 with TRBJ2-6; a possible D gene is TRBD1 (6 bases). V gave up 4 bases and J gave up 1 base, with 8 bases separating them. This CDR3 is 15 amino acids long. Germline V lookup: CDR1 SNHLY, CDR2 FYNNEI.

This clone has only one observation. CDR3 amino acids: CASSLNARGSEAFF. In DNA form, the CDR3 reads TGCGCCAGCAGCTTGAACGCCAGGGGCTCTGAAGCTTTCTTT. J is TRBJ1-1 and V is TRBV5-1, with D perhaps TRBD1 (6 bases). V was cut by 1 base and J by 6 bases, with 13 bases left in between. Germline V gene sequence: CDR1 SGHRS, CDR2 YFSETQ. This CDR3 has 14 amino acids.

The chain uses TRBV27 and TRBJ2-1; 9 nucleotides agree with TRBD2. CDR3 length: 16 residues. With 3 bases clipped from V and 5 bases from J, the junction kept 8 bases outside the gene matches. CDR1 MNHEY and CDR2 SMNVEV come from the germline V gene (reference sequence). CDR3 nucleotide sequence: TGTGCCAGCAGTTTCACTAGCGGGTGGGGGGACAATGAGCAGTTCTTC. Protein product: CASSFTSGWGDNEQFF.

The J gene is TRBJ2-7, the V gene TRBV6-6; TRBD1 aligns across 9 bases. The CDR3 extends over 14 amino acids. With 5 bases clipped from V and 0 bases from J, the junction kept 2 bases outside the gene matches. CDR1 is MNHNY and CDR2 is SVGAGI in the germline V gene (reference sequence). The CDR3 spells CASSLQGASYEQYF. CDR3 DNA sequence: TGTGCCAGCAGTCTACAGGGGGCCTCCTACGAGCAGTACTTC.

CDR3 nucleotide sequence: TGTGCCAGTAGTATCGGACAGGGGACGTCCGGGGAGCTGTTTTTT. Protein: CASSIGQGTSGELFF. This chain joins TRBV19 and TRBJ2-2, with 9 positions matching TRBD1. The V gene's germline CDR1 is LNHDA and CDR2 SQIVND (reference sequence). This CDR3 is built from 15 residues. V dropped 3 bases and J dropped 6; count of bases not matched to a gene: 5.

The chain employs TRBV5-1 and TRBJ1-2; D remains unclear. Trimming pared 0 bases from V and 3 bases from J, leaving 6 bases between. CDR1 is SGHRS and CDR2 is YFSETQ in the germline V gene. CDR3 size: 13 residues. The CDR3, as DNA: TGCGCCAGCAGCTTGGCTCGCGACTATGGCTACACCTTC. It translates to CASSLARDYGYTF.

The chain combines TRBV11-2 with TRBJ1-4; weak D call: TRBD1 (6 bases). There are 16 residues in the CDR3. From germline, CDR1 is SGHAT and CDR2 FQNNGV. V was clipped by 1 base and J by 0 bases, with 9 bases between them. The CDR3 loop is CASSLGQVATNEKLFF. CDR3 DNA: TGTGCCAGCAGCTTAGGACAGGTTGCAACTAATGAAAAACTGTTTTTT.

The J gene is TRBJ2-3, the V gene TRBV3-1 (or the pseudogene TRBV3-2); 9 bases agree with TRBD1. CDR1 is LGHDT and CDR2 is YNNKEL in the germline V gene (reference sequence). Trimming cost V 4 bases and J 1 base; bases outside gene matches: 6. The CDR3 is 16 amino acids. In DNA, the CDR3 is TGTGCCAGCAGCCCCCGGACAGGGGCTGGCACAGATACGCAGTATTTT. This encodes CASSPRTGAGTDTQYF.

The rearrangement uses TRBV5-5 and TRBJ1-2, with D possibly matching TRBD1 (5 bases). The germline V gene encodes CDR1 SGHKS and CDR2 YYEKEE (reference sequence). The CDR3 is made up of 14 amino acids. With 6 bases removed from V and 4 bases from J, the gap between germline ends came to 16 bases. The CDR3 nucleotides are TGTGCCAGCACGCGCCCGGGGGAAGGCTATGGCTACACCTTC. Protein sequence: CASTRPGEGYGYTF.

The chain joins TRBV9 to TRBJ2-3, with 8 nucleotides matching TRBD2. The CDR3 is 13 amino acids. Trimming cost V 3 bases and J 7 bases; bases outside gene matches: 4. CDR1 and CDR2 (germline): SGDLS, YYNGEE. CDR3 in amino acids: CASSAGGRYTQYF. CDR3 in DNA: TGTGCCAGCAGCGCGGGGGGGCGGTATACGCAGTATTTT.

The CDR3 is CASSFRDRDEQYF. The CDR3 DNA reads TGTGCCAGCAGCTTCAGGGATCGGGACGAGCAGTACTTC. This chain links TRBV5-4 with TRBJ2-7; tentatively, D is TRBD1 (5 bases). Germline CDR1 reads SGHNT; CDR2 reads YYREEE (reference sequence). The germline V and J ends were trimmed by 2 bases and 5 bases, with 11 bases remaining between them. The CDR3 runs 13 residues. The variable domain in full, completed from reference TRBV5-4 and TRBJ2-7, reads ETGVTQSPTHLIKTRGQQVTLRCSSQSGHNTVSWYQQALGQGPQFIFQYYREEENGRGNFPPRFSGLQFPNYSSELNVNALELDDSALYLCASSFRDRDEQYFGPGTRLTVT.

The J gene is TRBJ1-1, the V gene TRBV6-5; D ambiguous. The CDR3 spans 16 residues. V was shortened by 2 bases and J by 2 bases, with 15 bases between the two germline ends. Germline V gives CDR1 MNHEY, CDR2 SVGAGI. This CDR3 is CASSYIKRAPNTEAFF. The CDR3 nucleotides read TGTGCCAGCAGTTACATAAAGCGGGCGCCAAACACTGAAGCTTTCTTT.

The chain has TRBV7-7 and TRBJ2-5; D not certain. Germline-derived CDR1 and CDR2 are SSHAT and FNYEAQ (reference sequence). There are 15 residues in the CDR3. Trimming took off 1 base at V and 1 base at J, with 10 bases between the two ends. CDR3 bases: TGTGCCAGCAGCTTAGTCGCGGCACCCCAAGAGACCCAGTACTTC. This translates into CASSLVAAPQETQYF.

The chain joins TRBV20-1 to TRBJ1-6, with TRBD1 identical over 7 bases. The CDR3 extends over 13 amino acids. V was clipped by 3 bases and J by 10 bases; unmatched bases: 6. Germline-derived CDR1 and CDR2 are DFQATT and SNEGSKA (reference sequence). The CDR3 region is CSASGGQTSPLHF. Written as DNA, the CDR3 is TGCAGTGCTAGTGGGGGACAGACCTCACCCCTCCACTTT.

In its sample, this clone was seen a few times. V is TRBV7-2 and J is TRBJ2-7, with TRBD1 matching 8 bases. CDR1 is SGHTA, CDR2 FQGNSA, per germline. CDR3 length equals 12 residues. This CDR3 reads CASGGASYEQYF. The CDR3 region has the DNA TGTGCGTCAGGGGGCGCTTCATACGAGCAGTACTTC.

The chain uses TRBV7-8 and TRBJ2-1; D might be TRBD2 (6 bases). There are 14 residues in the CDR3. The V gene's germline CDR1 is SGHVS and CDR2 FQNEAQ. With 8 bases removed from V and 5 bases from J, the gap between germline ends came to 16 bases. CDR3 nucleotides: TGTGCCAGCGCACAGCGGGCTAATAACAATGAGCAGTTCTTC. The encoded protein is CASAQRANNNEQFF.

V usage is TRBV4-2 and J usage is TRBJ1-5, with a possible D match to TRBD1 (5 bases). V dropped 5 bases and J dropped 7 bases, with 18 bases sitting between them. The CDR3 extends over 15 amino acids. Germline loops: CDR1 LGHNA, CDR2 YNFKEQ. DNA of the CDR3: TGTGCCAGCAGCTCCGGAGGGCAGGGTGGCCAGCCCCAGCATTTT. Translation gives CASSSGGQGGQPQHF.

The V and J genes are TRBV7-3 and TRBJ2-2, with 10 bases identical to TRBD2. V shed 1 base, J shed 2 bases, and the junction held 7 bases outside the gene matches. The germline gives CDR1 SGHTA, CDR2 FQGTGA. This CDR3 contains 18 residues. DNA for the CDR3: TGTGCCAGCAGCTTAAGGGCTAGCGGGAGCCGTAACACCGGGGAGCTGTTTTTT. Its protein product is CASSLRASGSRNTGELFF.

This clone is deemed medium-sized. J is TRBJ2-2 and V is TRBV27; D possibly corresponds to TRBD2 (7 bases). CDR1 is MNHEY, CDR2 SMNVEV, per germline (reference sequence). The V gene lost 3 bases and the J gene lost 6 bases, with 14 bases spanning the gap. This CDR3 is 15 amino acids long. For the CDR3, the DNA is TGTGCCAGCAGTTTCCCGGGGGGCGGGGCCGGGGAGCTGTTTTTT. This gives the protein CASSFPGGGAGELFF.

V gene TRBV3-1 (or the pseudogene TRBV3-2) combines with J gene TRBJ2-2, with 10 bases identical to TRBD2. Trimming cost V 8 bases and J 2 bases; bases outside gene matches: 5. Per the germline V gene, CDR1 is LGHDT and CDR2 is YNNKEL (reference sequence). The CDR3 runs 15 residues. CDR3 sequence: CASGRTSGNTGELFF. CDR3 DNA sequence: TGTGCCAGCGGTAGGACTAGCGGAAACACCGGGGAGCTGTTTTTT.

This clone was counted once. This rearrangement joins TRBV12-3 or TRBV12-4 to TRBJ1-1; no clear D. This CDR3 region has 13 residues. The ends were cut back, 5 bases at V and 6 bases at J, with 13 bases in the middle. The chain's CDR3 is CASSLIRASEAFF. The CDR3 region has the DNA TGTGCCAGCAGTCTCATACGCGCATCTGAAGCTTTCTTT.

The CDR3 DNA reads as TGCAGCGTTGTGGCGGGGGTACCCTATGGCTACACCTTC. It codes for CSVVAGVPYGYTF. The chain is built from TRBV29-1 and TRBJ1-2; D is possibly TRBD1 (5 bases). Germline CDR1 reads SQVTM; CDR2 reads ANQGSEA. Deletions cut 4 bases from V and 4 bases from J, with 13 bases between. The CDR3 is made up of 13 amino acids.

The chain combines TRBV9 with TRBJ2-3; 7 bases align to TRBD2. The CDR3 length is 15 residues. V lost 3 bases, J lost 1 base, and 5 bases stayed unmatched. CDR1 SGDLS and CDR2 YYNGEE come from the germline V gene. The CDR3 DNA reads as TGTGCCAGCAGCGCCGCTAGCGGTCGCACAGATACGCAGTATTTT. It yields the protein CASSAASGRTDTQYF. The variable domain in full, completed from reference TRBV9 and TRBJ2-3, reads DSGVTQTPKHLITATGQRVTLRCSPRSGDLSVYWYQQSLDQGLQFLIQYYNGEERAKGNILERFSAQQFPDLHSELNLSSLELGDSALYFCASSAASGRTDTQYFGPGTRLTVL.

J is TRBJ1-2 and V is TRBV12-1; the table's D call TRBD1 went unverified against the DNA. TRBV12-1 is a recognized pseudogene. The CDR3 sequence is 15 residues long. In DNA, the CDR3 is TGTGCCAGCAGCTCGAGACAGGGTCCTAACTATGGCTACACCTTC. Translation gives CASSSRQGPNYGYTF.

The chain recombines TRBV3-1 (or the pseudogene TRBV3-2) with TRBJ2-3; 10 nucleotides line up with TRBD2. V gave up 4 bases and J gave up 4 bases; unmatched junction bases: 5. Germline-derived CDR1 and CDR2 are LGHDT and YNNKEL (reference sequence). This CDR3 comprises 15 residues. The CDR3 loop is CASSLASGSADTQYF. In DNA form, the CDR3 reads TGTGCCAGCAGCCTCGCTAGCGGGAGTGCAGATACGCAGTATTTT.

The chain uses TRBV19 and TRBJ1-5, with D uncertain. Trimming stripped 5 bases from V and 0 bases from J, with 11 bases between. CDR1 is LNHDA, CDR2 SQIVND, per germline (reference sequence). The CDR3 has 15 amino acids. This CDR3 is CASSEGGNSNQPQHF. CDR3 sequence (DNA): TGTGCCAGTAGTGAAGGCGGCAATAGCAATCAGCCCCAGCATTTT.

The chain has TRBV14 and TRBJ2-1, with D possibly being TRBD1 (6 bases). This CDR3 comprises 14 residues. Germline-derived CDR1 and CDR2 are SGHDN and FVKESK. Deletions cut 5 bases from V and 6 bases from J, with 14 bases between. CDR3 sequence: CASSRGIKGNEQFF. CDR3 coding DNA: TGTGCCAGCAGCAGGGGGATTAAGGGCAATGAGCAGTTCTTC.